This TCR beta chain was sequenced during a study of identical twins. Trimming took 6 bases from V and 6 from J, leaving 21 bases between them. Per germline, CDR1 MNHEY and CDR2 SVGAGI. The CDR3 has 15 amino acids. As regards this clonotype: Its target is not known.

Study-level results: These conclusions were based on statistical analysis (cross-sectional, not following the same donors).

MiXCR, applied by TCRdb to the 5' RACE reads, yields one record per CDR3 protein. The table shows approximately 210,000 distinct CDR3 sequences, with 15% to 20% occurring only once. The sample was also linked to a second study, of T cells expressing NK-cell markers.

The chain employs TRBV6-5 and TRBJ2-7, with TRBD2 as a possible D gene (5 bases). Source material: CD8+ T cells sorted from blood. This sequence originates from a young woman in good health. In nucleotides, the CDR3 is TGTGCCAGCAGCTACAGCGGAGCGGCCCAACTCGAGCAGTACTTC. It encodes CASSYSGAAQLEQYF.